The subject of this entry is one TCR beta chain. This clone was seen once. Its target antigen remains unknown. Base qualities are not recorded, but no much larger clone differs from it by a single base. These data originate in a study of shared clonotypes between healthy human individuals (TCRdb year 2020). Context from the whole study: The cohort comprised two women and a few men aged 18 to 49 years. To estimate repertoire size and how much clonotype sharing occurs between individuals, the study deeply sequenced the blood TCR repertoires of 4 to 6 healthy adults. Different laboratories and diverse techniques were used to prepare libraries and sequence TCR repertoires, to increase sequencing depth and limit assay-specific biases. Per donor, leukapheresis produced somewhere between about 0.9 and 9.5 billion PBMCs. For each donor, CD4 naive and CD4 memory were each run on three plates, CD8 naive on two plates, and CD8 memory on one plate.

The research as a whole found: The small number of donors limited the genetic and exposure-history diversity represented. Only blood was sampled, and tissue TCR repertoires likely differ from those in blood. Clonotypes shared by all four sorted-subset donors showed higher generation probabilities than non-shared clonotypes. Pairwise subsampling led to the expectation that sequencing depth would affect the degree of clonotype sharing among donors. Naive subsets generally had larger estimated clonotype richness than memory subsets did. Incomplete sequencing was indicated by rarefaction of sorted-subset datasets, despite the large sequencing depth. Sharing across a handful of donors was observed for about 5% of naive CD4, 3.5% of naive CD8, 2.3% of memory CD4, and roughly 0.4% of memory CD8 clonotypes.

The CDR3 starts with the cysteine, ends with the phenylalanine, and has 12 residues. Only the CDR3 part of the read is kept: 36 bases, read in frame from the first base. V is shortened by 10 bases, J by 4 bases, and the region joining them spans 10 bases. The CDR1 and CDR2 encoded by the germline V gene are MDHEN and SYDVKM. Using the deep immunoSEQ assay, multiplex PCR amplified TCR CDR3 regions from genomic DNA. Extracted genomic DNA from each cell subset was spread evenly across all wells of several immunoSEQ 96-well plates, with each plate serving as a replicate. Each replicate PCR for sorted subsets received 200 ng genomic DNA, equal to roughly 33,000 T cell genomes. The purified libraries were quantified using a Qubit 3.0 fluorometer, sized with a Bioanalyzer 2100, and then quantified again using the KAPA Library Quantification kit. Every immunoSEQ 96-well plate was sequenced on a dedicated single-read 150-cycle Illumina NextSeq 550 flow cell. Under the source paper's analysis protocol: The immunoSEQ output contained only junctional sequences without quality scores, so filtering could not match that applied to full-length reads. To assign V/J genes and CDR3, sequences were annotated using PyIR, a Python wrapper for IgBLAST v1.9, with IMGT germline references. Reads were removed for weak V/J assignments (E-value above 1e-6), missing CDR3, stop codons, out-of-frame junctions, or ambiguous translated residues. V3J clonotypes were defined as sequences sharing the same inferred V gene, J gene, and CDR3 amino acid sequence. Percentage overlap between repertoires was calculated by dividing the number of shared unique clonotypes by the size of the smaller repertoire. Repertoire richness was assessed with RTK rarefaction, the Chao1 estimator, and Recon v2.1 estimates of unobserved clonotypes. For all TCRbeta clonotypes obtained by the gDNA method from a handful of donors, generation probabilities were computed with OLGA. TCRdb's version of the immuneACCESS table is confined to in-frame rearrangements and falls short of the full clone set. An unresolved V gene accounts for under half of the shortfall where checked; the remainder is of unknown origin. V and J calls and clone size are as listed in that table; D and trimming were resolved from the DNA. Within this sample are fewer than 3 million clones, with roughly 92% of them counted one time only. The ten largest clones represent 0.37% of the sample.

The donors were healthy, HIV-negative adults with no recently reported acute infections or vaccinations. Every donor was a Caucasian adult living in Nashville, Tennessee, USA. CD4+ T cells were enriched by magnetic negative selection, after which naive cells were positively selected on CD45RA and the negative fraction was taken as the memory subset. After blood collection by leukapheresis, PBMCs were isolated using Ficoll-Histopaque density gradient centrifugation and then cryopreserved in the vapor phase of liquid nitrogen. Purity and quantity of every magnetically sorted T cell population were checked by analytical flow cytometry. From each sorted fraction, genomic DNA was isolated and quantified by UV absorbance on a Nanodrop 2000c.

Rearrangement joined TRBV28 to TRBJ1-4; TRBD1 is perhaps the D gene, given 6 matching bases. The receptor was derived from a man aged 18 to 29 in good health. Some clones in this sample may be carry-over from other donors' samples. The source material was naive CD4+ T cells from PBMCs. The cell subset or site label corresponds to: CD45RA+ positively selected. CDR3 protein: CAIRGHNEKLFF. The nucleotide sequence is given as TGTGCCATCAGGGGCCATAATGAAAAACTGTTTTTT.